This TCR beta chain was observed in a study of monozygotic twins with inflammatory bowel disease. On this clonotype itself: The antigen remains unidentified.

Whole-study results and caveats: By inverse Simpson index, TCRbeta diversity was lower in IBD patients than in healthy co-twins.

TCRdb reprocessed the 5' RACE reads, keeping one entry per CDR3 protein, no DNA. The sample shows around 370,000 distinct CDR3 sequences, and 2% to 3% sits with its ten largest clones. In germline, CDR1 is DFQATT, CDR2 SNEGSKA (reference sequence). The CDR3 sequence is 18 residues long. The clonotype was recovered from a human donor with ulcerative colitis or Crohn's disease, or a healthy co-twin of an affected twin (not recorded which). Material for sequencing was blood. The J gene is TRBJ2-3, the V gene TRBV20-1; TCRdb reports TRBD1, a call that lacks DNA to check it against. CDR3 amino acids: CSAKEYRERGGGPDTQYF.